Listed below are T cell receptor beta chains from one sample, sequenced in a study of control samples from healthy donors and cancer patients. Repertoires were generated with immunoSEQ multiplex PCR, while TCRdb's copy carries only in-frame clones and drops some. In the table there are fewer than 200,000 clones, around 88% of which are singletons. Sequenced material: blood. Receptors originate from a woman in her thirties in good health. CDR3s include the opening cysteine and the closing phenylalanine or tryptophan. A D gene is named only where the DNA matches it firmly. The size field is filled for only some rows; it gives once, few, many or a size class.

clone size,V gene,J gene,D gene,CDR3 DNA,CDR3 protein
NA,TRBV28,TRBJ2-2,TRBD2,TGTGCCAGCAGTCCACAATTGGGACTAGTTCACACCGGGGAGCTGTTTTTT,CASSPQLGLVHTGELFF
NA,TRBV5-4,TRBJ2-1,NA,TGTGCCAGCAGCTTGTTGGCAAATGAGCAGTTCTTC,CASSLLANEQFF
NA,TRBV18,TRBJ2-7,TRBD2,TGTGCCAGCTCTCCCGGGACTAGCGGGAGGGCCGAGCAGTACTTC,CASSPGTSGRAEQYF
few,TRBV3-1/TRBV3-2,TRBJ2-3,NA,TGTGCCAGCAGCCAAGTCTTTCGGAGCACAGATACGCAGTATTTT,CASSQVFRSTDTQYF
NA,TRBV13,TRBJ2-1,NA,TGTGCCAGCAGCTTTCGAGGAGGGACCAATGAGCAGTTCTTC,CASSFRGGTNEQFF
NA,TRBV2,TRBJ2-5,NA,TGTGCCAGCAGTGAAGTGGGGACTTGGGAGACCCAGTACTTC,CASSEVGTWETQYF
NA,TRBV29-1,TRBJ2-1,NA,TGCAGCGTCGGAGAAGACAATGAGCAGTTCTTC,CSVGEDNEQFF
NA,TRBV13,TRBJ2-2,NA,TGTGCCAGCAGCTTAGGATACGGGCTCGGCACCGGGGAGCTGTTTTTT,CASSLGYGLGTGELFF
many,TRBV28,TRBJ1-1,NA,TGTGCCAGCAGCCCCCCGGGACAGAACACTGAAGCTTTCTTT,CASSPPGQNTEAFF
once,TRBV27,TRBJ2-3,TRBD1,TGTGCCAGCAGTCCCGGACAGGGTCCAGATACGCAGTATTTT,CASSPGQGPDTQYF
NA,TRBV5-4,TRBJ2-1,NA,TGTGCCAGCAGCCTTGTTAGCAATGAGCAGTTCTTC,CASSLVSNEQFF
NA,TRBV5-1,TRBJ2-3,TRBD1,TGCGCCAGCAGCTTGTCGGGAAGGGGGCTTGGCCGCACAGATACGCAGTATTTT,CASSLSGRGLGRTDTQYF
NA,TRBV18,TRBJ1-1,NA,TGTGCCAGCTCACAGGAGCAGGGTGGCACTGAAGCTTTCTTT,CASSQEQGGTEAFF
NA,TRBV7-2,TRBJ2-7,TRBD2,TGTGCCAGCAGCCCGTCTAGCGGGAGGGCCTGGTACGAGCAGTACTTC,CASSPSSGRAWYEQYF
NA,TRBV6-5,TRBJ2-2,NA,TGTGCCAGCGTCTCACCCGACACCGGGGAGCTGTTTTTT,CASVSPDTGELFF
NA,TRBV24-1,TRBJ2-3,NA,TGTGCCACCGAAAAAGCCAGCGGATACACAGATACGCAGTATTTT,CATEKASGYTDTQYF
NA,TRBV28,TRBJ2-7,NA,TGTGCCAGCAGTTTATCGGGCGGGCAGTACTTC,CASSLSGGQYF
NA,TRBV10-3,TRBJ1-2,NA,TGTGCCATCATGGCAGGGAACTATGGCTACACCTTC,CAIMAGNYGYTF
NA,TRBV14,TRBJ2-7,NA,TGTGCCAGCAGCCCTCTCGGGACATCCTCCTACGAGCAGTACTTC,CASSPLGTSSYEQYF
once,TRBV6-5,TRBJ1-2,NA,TGTGCCAGCAGTTACGGGACATCGTTATACTATGGCTACACCTTC,CASSYGTSLYYGYTF
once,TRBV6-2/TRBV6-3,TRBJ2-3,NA,TGTGCCAGCAGCCCTTTCGGGGGCGGGGGTCTCACAGATACGCAGTATTTT,CASSPFGGGGLTDTQYF
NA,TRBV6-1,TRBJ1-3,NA,TGTGCCAGCAGTGAAGCGGTGGGACGTGGAAACACCATATATTTT,CASSEAVGRGNTIYF
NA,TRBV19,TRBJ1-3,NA,TGTGCCAGTAGTAACAGGGCCTCGGATTCCTCTGGAAACACCATATATTTT,CASSNRASDSSGNTIYF
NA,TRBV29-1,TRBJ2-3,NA,TGCAGCGTTGAGGGTGGGCGGGTACTCACAGATACGCAGTATTTT,CSVEGGRVLTDTQYF
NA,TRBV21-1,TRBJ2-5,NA,TGTGCCAGCAGTGGGGGGGACCAGTACTTC,CASSGGDQYF
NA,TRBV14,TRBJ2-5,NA,TGTGCCAGCAGCCCCCGTTTGGTCCAAGAGACCCAGTACTTC,CASSPRLVQETQYF
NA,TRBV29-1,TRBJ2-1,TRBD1,TGCAGCGTTTCTGGGGGACAGGGGGCCAATGAGCAGTTCTTC,CSVSGGQGANEQFF
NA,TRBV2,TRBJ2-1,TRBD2,TGTGCCAGCAGTGATCGGAGCGGGAGAGAGCACAATGAGCAGTTCTTC,CASSDRSGREHNEQFF
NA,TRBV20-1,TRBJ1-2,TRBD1,TGCAGTGCTAGTCAGACAGGGGACTATGGCTACACCTTC,CSASQTGDYGYTF
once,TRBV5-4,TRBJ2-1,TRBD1,TGTGCCAGCAGCTTCCGGGACAGGGTGTACAATGAGCAGTTCTTC,CASSFRDRVYNEQFF
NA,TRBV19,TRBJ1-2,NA,TGTGCCAGTAGGTCGGGGGGGGCCTCGGGCTCCTATGGCTACACCTTC,CASRSGGASGSYGYTF
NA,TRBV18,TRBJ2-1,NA,TGTGCCAGCTCACCACCTAGCTGGAATGAGCAGTTCTTC,CASSPPSWNEQFF
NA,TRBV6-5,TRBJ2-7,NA,TGTGCCAGCAGTCCCGGGACCGAGCAGTACTTC,CASSPGTEQYF
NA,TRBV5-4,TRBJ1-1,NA,TGTGCCAGCAGCTTGAGGGGGGGTGAAGCTTTCTTT,CASSLRGGEAFF
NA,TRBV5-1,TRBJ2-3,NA,TGCGCCAGCAGCTCCCATTTGGGGGGGGCTGGGGCAGATACGCAGTATTTT,CASSSHLGGAGADTQYF
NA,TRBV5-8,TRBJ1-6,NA,TGTGCCAGCAGGCCCCTGAGCTCCTATAATTCACCCCTCCACTTT,CASRPLSSYNSPLHF
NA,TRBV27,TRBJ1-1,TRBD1,TGTGCCAGCAGTATCCCCTGGAGGGGGCGATTCTTT,CASSIPWRGRFF
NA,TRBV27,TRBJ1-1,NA,TGTGCCAGCAGTTTGGGGATGAACACTGAAGCTTTCTTT,CASSLGMNTEAFF
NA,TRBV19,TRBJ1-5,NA,TGTGCCAGTACAGGGGAGGAACAGCCCCAGCATTTT,CASTGEEQPQHF
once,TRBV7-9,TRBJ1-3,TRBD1,TGTGCCAGCAGCCGTCGGACAGGGGGCACCGGAAACACCATATATTTT,CASSRRTGGTGNTIYF
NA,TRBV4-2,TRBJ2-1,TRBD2,TGTGCCAGCAGCCACATTAGCGGGAGGTCCTACAATGAGCAGTTCTTC,CASSHISGRSYNEQFF
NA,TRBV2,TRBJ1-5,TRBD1,TGTGCCAGCAGTGGACAGGGAGGCAATCAGCCCCAGCATTTT,CASSGQGGNQPQHF
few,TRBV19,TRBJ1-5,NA,TGTGCCAGTAGTATAAGGGGTAGCAATCAGCCCCAGCATTTT,CASSIRGSNQPQHF
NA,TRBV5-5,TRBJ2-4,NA,TGTGCCAGCAGCTTGGGACAGGAAAACATTCAGTACTTC,CASSLGQENIQYF
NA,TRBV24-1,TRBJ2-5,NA,TGTGCCACCAGTAGGAGCCAGTCCTACACTGGGGTTGAGACCCAGTACTTC,CATSRSQSYTGVETQYF
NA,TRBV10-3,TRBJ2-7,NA,TGTGCCATCAGTGAGGGCTACGAGCAGTACTTC,CAISEGYEQYF
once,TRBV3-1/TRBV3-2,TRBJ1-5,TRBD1,TGTGCCAGCAGACTGACAGGGGTATTGCGCAATCAGCCCCAGCATTTT,CASRLTGVLRNQPQHF
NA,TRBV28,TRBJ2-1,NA,TGTGCCAGCAGTCCCTCCGGGAGCCCCTACAATGAGCAGTTCTTC,CASSPSGSPYNEQFF
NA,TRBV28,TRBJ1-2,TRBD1,TGTGCCAGCAGAAACCGGGGACAGGGAGCTAACTATGGCTACACCTTC,CASRNRGQGANYGYTF
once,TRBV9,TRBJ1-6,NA,TGTGCCAGCAGCGTAGTCAAACAGGGTCCGAGGAATTCACCCCTCCACTTT,CASSVVKQGPRNSPLHF
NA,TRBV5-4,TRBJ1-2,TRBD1,TGTGCCAGCAGCTTAAGACAGGGGGCAAGTAGCTACACCTTC,CASSLRQGASSYTF
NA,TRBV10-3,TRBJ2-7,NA,TGTGCCATTAACCGGGAAGAGACAAGCTACGAGCAGTACTTC,CAINREETSYEQYF
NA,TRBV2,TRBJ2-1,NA,TGTGCCAGCAGTGACCGGGGTATGCCACCTAACAATGAGCAGTTCTTC,CASSDRGMPPNNEQFF
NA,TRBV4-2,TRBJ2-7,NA,TGTGCCAGCAGCCAAGACTCTGGCGGGAACTACGAGCAGTACTTC,CASSQDSGGNYEQYF
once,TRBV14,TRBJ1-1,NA,TGTGCCAGCAGCCAAGATCTCTGGCGGGGGTGGATGAACACTGAAGCTTTCTTT,CASSQDLWRGWMNTEAFF